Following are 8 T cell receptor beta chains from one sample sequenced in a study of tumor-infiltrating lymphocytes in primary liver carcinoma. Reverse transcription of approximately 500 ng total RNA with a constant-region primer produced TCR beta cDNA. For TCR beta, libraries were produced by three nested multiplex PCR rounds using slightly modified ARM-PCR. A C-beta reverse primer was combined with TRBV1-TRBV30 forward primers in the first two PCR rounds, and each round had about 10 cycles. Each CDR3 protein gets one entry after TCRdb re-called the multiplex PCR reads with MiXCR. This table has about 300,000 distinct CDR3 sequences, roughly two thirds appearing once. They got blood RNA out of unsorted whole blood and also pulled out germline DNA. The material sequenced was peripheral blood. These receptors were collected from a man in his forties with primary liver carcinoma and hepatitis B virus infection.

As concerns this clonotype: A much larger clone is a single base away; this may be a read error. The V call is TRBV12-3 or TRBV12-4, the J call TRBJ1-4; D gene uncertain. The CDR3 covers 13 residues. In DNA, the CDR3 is TGTGCCAGCAGTTTTCGGTTAGGAGAAAAACTGTTATTT. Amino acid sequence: CASSFRLGEKLLF.

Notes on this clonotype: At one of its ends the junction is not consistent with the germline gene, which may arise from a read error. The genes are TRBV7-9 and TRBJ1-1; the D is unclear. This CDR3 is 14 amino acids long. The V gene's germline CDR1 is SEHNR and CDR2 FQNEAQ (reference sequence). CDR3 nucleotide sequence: TGTGTCAGCAGCCTGGATACGGTGAACACTGAAGCTTTCTTT. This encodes CVSSLDTVNTEAFF.

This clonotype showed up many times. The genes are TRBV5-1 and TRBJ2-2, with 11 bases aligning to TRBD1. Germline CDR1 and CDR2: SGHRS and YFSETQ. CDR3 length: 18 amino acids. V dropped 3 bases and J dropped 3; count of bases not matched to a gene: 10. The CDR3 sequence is CASSSPQGTGGYTGELFF. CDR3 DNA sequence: TGCGCCAGCAGCTCGCCACAGGGGACAGGGGGTTACACCGGGGAGCTGTTTTTT.

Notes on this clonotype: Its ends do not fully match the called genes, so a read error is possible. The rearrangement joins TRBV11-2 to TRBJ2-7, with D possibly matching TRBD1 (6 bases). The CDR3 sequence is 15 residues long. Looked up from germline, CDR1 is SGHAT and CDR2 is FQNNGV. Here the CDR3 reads CVSREGATGMEEQYF. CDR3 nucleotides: TGTGTCAGCAGGGAAGGGGCCACAGGGATGGAGGAGCAGTACTTC.

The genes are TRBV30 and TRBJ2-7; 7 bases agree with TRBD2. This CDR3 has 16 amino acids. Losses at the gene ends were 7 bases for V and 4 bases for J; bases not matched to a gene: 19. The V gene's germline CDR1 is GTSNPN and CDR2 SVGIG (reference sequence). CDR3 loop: CALSVQSGAPGYEQYF. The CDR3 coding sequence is TGTGCCTTGAGCGTACAGAGCGGGGCACCGGGTTACGAGCAGTACTTC.

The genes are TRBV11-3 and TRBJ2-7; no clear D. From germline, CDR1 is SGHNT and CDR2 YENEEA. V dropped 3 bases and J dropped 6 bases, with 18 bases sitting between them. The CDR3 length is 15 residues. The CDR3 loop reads CASSFVSTPGTEQYF. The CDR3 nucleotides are TGTGCCAGCAGCTTCGTGTCAACCCCCGGCACCGAGCAGTACTTC.

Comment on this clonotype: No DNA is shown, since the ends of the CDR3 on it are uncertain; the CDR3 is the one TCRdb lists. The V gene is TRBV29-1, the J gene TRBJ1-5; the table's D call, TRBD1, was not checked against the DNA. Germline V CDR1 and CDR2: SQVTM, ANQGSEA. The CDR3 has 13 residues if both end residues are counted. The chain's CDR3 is CIVGQGANQPRHF.

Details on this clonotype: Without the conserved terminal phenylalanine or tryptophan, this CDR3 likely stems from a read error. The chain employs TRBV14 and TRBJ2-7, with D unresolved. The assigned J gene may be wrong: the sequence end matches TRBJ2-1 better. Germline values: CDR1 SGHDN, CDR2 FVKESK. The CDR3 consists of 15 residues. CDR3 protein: CASSQGPSLSYEQFL. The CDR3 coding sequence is TGTGCCAGCAGCCAAGGACCTTCCCTTTCCTACGAGCAGTTCCTC.